This record looks at one T cell receptor (beta chain) sequence and its context. What antigen it recognizes has not been identified. Base qualities are missing; no much larger clone stands one base away. This specimen includes other DNA sequences encoding the same CDR3. Using the deep immunoSEQ assay, TCR CDR3 regions were amplified from genomic DNA by multiplex PCR. Extracted genomic DNA from each cell subset was spread evenly across all wells of several immunoSEQ 96-well plates, with each plate serving as a replicate. Each replicate PCR for sorted subsets received around 200 ng genomic DNA, equal to tens of thousands of T cell genomes. The purified libraries were quantified using a Qubit 3.0 fluorometer, sized with a Bioanalyzer 2100, and then quantified again using the KAPA Library Quantification kit. Every immunoSEQ 96-well plate was sequenced on a dedicated single-read 150-cycle Illumina NextSeq 550 flow cell. In the source study's methods: Because only junctional sequences without quality scores were contained in the immunoSEQ output, filtering matching that applied to full-length reads could not be performed. To assign V/J genes and CDR3, sequences were annotated against IMGT germline references using PyIR, a Python wrapper for IgBLAST v1.9. Reads were removed for weak V/J assignments (E-value above 1e-6), missing CDR3, stop codons, out-of-frame junctions, or ambiguous translated residues. V3J clonotypes were defined by identical inferred V gene, J gene, and CDR3 amino acid sequence. Percentage overlap between repertoires was computed as shared unique clonotypes divided by the size of the smaller repertoire. RTK rarefaction, the Chao1 estimator, and Recon v2.1 estimates of unobserved clonotypes were used to assess repertoire richness. Generation probabilities were computed with OLGA for all TCRbeta clonotypes obtained by the gDNA method from a handful of donors. Entries here come from immuneACCESS through TCRdb and include only in-frame sequences with V and J called. Some clones fail to appear in such tables; in the studies checked, an unresolved V gene covers under half of the shortfall, and the cause of the remainder is unknown. The DNA gave D and trimming, while V, J and clone size come from that table. The sample profile shows under 2.5 million clones; 85% to 95% of them were found once. 0.37% of the sample rests with the top ten.

The sample comes from a study of shared clonotypes between healthy human individuals (TCRdb year 2020). Notes on the research overall: The cohort comprised a couple of women and three men aged 18 to 49 years. For each donor, CD4 naive and CD4 memory were each run on three plates, CD8 naive on two plates, and CD8 memory on one plate. To estimate repertoire size and how much clonotype sharing occurs between individuals, the study deeply sequenced the blood TCR repertoires of about five healthy adults. To increase sequencing depth and limit assay-specific biases, different laboratories used diverse techniques to prepare libraries and sequence TCR repertoires. Between about 0.94 and 8.9 billion PBMCs per donor were obtained by leukapheresis. The study at large found these results: Incomplete sequencing was indicated by rarefaction of sorted-subset datasets, despite the large sequencing depth. Sampling was restricted to blood, and TCR repertoires in tissues likely differ from the TCR repertoires found in blood. Based on pairwise subsampling, the degree of clonotype sharing among donors was expected to be affected by sequencing depth. The genetic and exposure-history diversity represented was limited by the small number of donors. Compared with non-shared clonotypes, clonotypes shared by all four sorted-subset donors had higher generation probabilities. Naive subsets generally had larger estimated clonotype richness than memory subsets did. About 5% of naive CD4, 3% to 4% of naive CD8, roughly 2.4% of memory CD4, and around 0.4% of memory CD8 clonotypes were shared across four donors.

Donors were healthy HIV-negative adults with no recently reported acute infections or vaccinations. All donors were Caucasian adults living in Nashville, Tennessee, USA. CD4+ T cells were enriched through magnetic negative selection, after which naive cells were positively selected on CD45RA and the remaining negative fraction served as the memory subset. Blood was collected by leukapheresis, and PBMCs were isolated by Ficoll-Histopaque density gradient centrifugation and then cryopreserved in liquid nitrogen vapor phase. Analytical flow cytometry was used to check the purity and quantity of each magnetically sorted T cell population. Genomic DNA was isolated from every sorted fraction and measured by UV absorbance on a Nanodrop 2000c. The CDR3 goes from the cysteine to the phenylalanine over 13 residues. Just CDR3 DNA is preserved here, 39 bases in frame from base 1. The junction carries 6 bases between V and J, which are trimmed by 2 bases and 2 bases respectively. From the germline V gene (reference sequence), CDR1 is LNHDA and CDR2 is SQIVND.

In this chain, TRBV19 is recombined with TRBJ1-2; 6 matching bases give a weak D call of TRBD1. The clonotype comes from a man younger than 30 in good health. Some clones in this sample may be carry-over from other donors' samples. The sample taken for sequencing was naive CD4+ T cells from PBMCs. The cell subset or site label, as the study defines it: CD45RA+ positively selected. The CDR3 region: CASSIRGNYGYTF. The DNA sequence follows: TGTGCCAGTAGTATAAGGGGGAACTATGGCTACACCTTC.